This T cell receptor beta chain was sequenced for a study of graft-versus-host responses after intestinal transplantation. Germline CDR1 is MNHNS and CDR2 is SASEGT. The CDR3 totals 15 residues. V was trimmed by 5 bases and J by 0 bases, leaving 11 bases between them. The count of this clone is one. The antigen is undetermined. Assay used: immunoSEQ multiplex PCR; TCRdb lists only in-frame clones, some missing. The sample carries 75,000 to 100,000 clones, around 90% recorded once. This sequence was found in a human donor who received an intestinal transplant. This chain uses TRBV6-1 with TRBJ2-1; no clear D gene. This sample comprised unstimulated CD4+ T cells sorted from spleen or lymph node cells, obtained before intestinal transplant. The CDR3 loop reads CASSPPSGSYNEQFF. CDR3 in DNA: TGTGCCAGCAGTCCCCCATCGGGCTCCTACAATGAGCAGTTCTTC.